Listed below are T cell receptor beta chains from one sample, sequenced in a study of T cell repertoires in cytomegalovirus infection. One entry per CDR3 protein, called by TCRdb with MiXCR from the reads. Among some 600,000 distinct CDR3 sequences listed, approximately 24% were seen once. Specimen: CD8+ T cells from PBMCs. These receptors came from a human donor in good health (CMV status not recorded). Some clones in this sample may be carry-over from other donors' samples. CDR3s include the opening cysteine and the closing phenylalanine or tryptophan. D genes are given only for firm matches. Size is omitted from some rows. Given values are once, few, many or a class for expanded clones.

V	D	size	J	CDR3
TRBV7-2	TRBD1	many	TRBJ2-7	CASRLWTGLNEQYF
TRBV29-1	TRBD1	-	TRBJ1-2	CSVDLRQGFYGYTF
TRBV19	-	-	TRBJ2-3	CASSTNRDWTDTQYF
TRBV7-2	TRBD2	many	TRBJ2-3	CASSMTSGGFGDTQYF
TRBV7-9	-	few	TRBJ2-4	CASSLVSTSAKNIQYF
TRBV4-3	-	-	TRBJ1-1	CASSQERVVTEAFF
TRBV14	-	-	TRBJ2-7	CASNHGNGYEQYF
TRBV10-3	-	once	TRBJ2-3	CAISESSLATDTQYF
TRBV20-1	-	-	TRBJ2-2	CSAIGGTGELFF
TRBV28	-	-	TRBJ1-6	CASSFRTGPGASPLHF
TRBV12-3/TRBV12-4	-	-	TRBJ2-2	CASSLFPGLDTGELFF
TRBV7-9	-	many	TRBJ1-1	CASSLDGGEVGTEAFF
TRBV20-1	-	-	TRBJ1-1	CSASNSQTEASF
TRBV28	TRBD1	-	TRBJ1-5	CVSSQTGSSQPQHF
TRBV6-6	-	few	TRBJ1-4	CASSLEGTWMNEKLFF
TRBV4-1	TRBD2	many	TRBJ2-1	CASSQASGGAYNEQFF
TRBV10-3	TRBD1	-	TRBJ1-5	CAISESMTGGNQPQHF
TRBV6-2/TRBV6-3	-	few	TRBJ2-2	CASTSDSANTGELFF
TRBV27	-	few	TRBJ2-1	CASSPGPVSYNEQFF
TRBV9	TRBD1	-	TRBJ2-2	CASRARDRGDTGELFF
TRBV7-9	-	-	TRBJ2-5	CASSFWGQETQYF
TRBV27	TRBD1	few	TRBJ2-1	CASGGTGYREQFF
TRBV12-3/TRBV12-4	TRBD2	-	TRBJ2-2	CASSFILAGEKNTGELFF
TRBV29-1	-	few	TRBJ2-7	CSGAVGQGSEQYF
TRBV6-5	-	many	TRBJ2-7	CASSYRTPAEQYF
TRBV7-9	-	many	TRBJ2-7	CASSPRVGTYEQYF
TRBV7-2	-	many	TRBJ2-3	CASSLPESSFTDTQYF
TRBV25-1	-	few	TRBJ2-1	CASSESGKGSYNEQFF
TRBV9	-	few	TRBJ1-1	CASSVTANTEAFF
TRBV6-2/TRBV6-3	-	many	TRBJ1-1	CASSYRWQERAFF
TRBV6-5	TRBD2	-	TRBJ2-1	CASSLTHYGPTGGEQFF
TRBV27	TRBD1	few	TRBJ2-2	CASSPSDRDANTGELFF
TRBV20-1	-	-	TRBJ1-2	CSAGGGGLGYTF
TRBV29-1	-	few	TRBJ1-1	CSVEGSGDTEAFF
TRBV7-6	-	-	TRBJ2-2	CASSLGTVPNTGELFF
TRBV27	-	few	TRBJ1-1	CASSFGRRGTEAFF
TRBV6-5	TRBD2	-	TRBJ2-1	CASSYGTSENNEQFF
TRBV9	-	few	TRBJ2-3	CASSVGSGTDTQYF
TRBV7-2	-	-	TRBJ1-1	CASSLVRVSLNTEAFF
TRBV28	TRBD2	-	TRBJ2-3	CASSLTAGEVVDTQYF
TRBV7-9	TRBD2	-	TRBJ2-2	CASSSLRASGETNTGELFF
TRBV28	-	-	TRBJ2-3	CASSSGDLRADTQYF
TRBV28	-	few	TRBJ1-2	CASSPRAPSGYGYTF
TRBV29-1	-	few	TRBJ2-3	CSLLPRGDSSTDTQYF
TRBV24-1	-	few	TRBJ2-1	CATSDYVGEQFF
TRBV27	-	-	TRBJ2-3	CASSFGMPDTQYF
TRBV6-5	TRBD1	few	TRBJ2-2	CASSGTGGPGIDTGELFF
TRBV2	-	-	TRBJ1-1	CASSENRANTEAFF
TRBV6-5	-	-	TRBJ2-2	CASSRSWRSNTGELFF
TRBV10-1	-	-	TRBJ2-3	CASSESGTSTDTQYF
TRBV27	-	-	TRBJ2-2	CASSFMGVWGDRTEWWAGELFF
TRBV29-1	-	-	TRBJ1-1	CSVDWGTEAFF
TRBV15	TRBD2	few	TRBJ2-7	CATSRDPRTSGPSEQYF
TRBV2	TRBD1	few	TRBJ2-7	CASRDRVSYEQYF
TRBV28	-	-	TRBJ2-2	CASSLWGAIPTGELFF